This is a list of T cell receptor beta chains from one sample in a study of spatial heterogeneity in lung cancer. One entry per CDR3 protein results from TCRdb running MiXCR on the 5' RACE reads. The sample records tens of thousands of distinct CDR3 sequences, about 5% being singletons. This specimen consisted of PBMCs, obtained at surgery. These receptors originate from a male donor with early-stage non-small cell lung cancer. Both conserved end residues are part of each CDR3. A D gene is named only where the DNA matches it firmly. Clone size is given for some rows only: seen once, a few or many times, or a class if the clone is expanded.

v_call,j_call,d_call,clone_size,cdr3_nt,cdr3_aa
TRBV7-9,TRBJ2-7,TRBD2,many,TGTGCCAGCAGCGTGACTAGCGCCTCCTACGAGCAGTACTTC,CASSVTSASYEQYF
TRBV10-2,TRBJ2-7,-,-,TGCGCCAGCAACCCCCTGGGGTATCCCAACGAGCAGTACTTC,CASNPLGYPNEQYF
TRBV6-2/TRBV6-3,TRBJ2-3,-,-,TGTGCCAGCAGACAACCGGGAGTAGATACGCAGTATTTT,CASRQPGVDTQYF
TRBV4-2,TRBJ2-7,TRBD2,many,TGTGCCAGCAGCCGGGGACTAGCGGGAGGTTACGAGCAGTACTTC,CASSRGLAGGYEQYF
TRBV5-4,TRBJ2-5,TRBD1,many,TGTGCCAGCAGCAGGGGACAGGGCCCGGAAGAGACCCAGTACTTC,CASSRGQGPEETQYF
TRBV27,TRBJ2-1,TRBD1,-,TGTGCCAGCTCAACCGGGACAGGTCAGTTCTTC,CASSTGTGQFF
TRBV7-2,TRBJ2-5,-,many,TGTGCCAGCAGCCCCAAAGGGTACCAAGAGACCCAGTACTTC,CASSPKGYQETQYF
TRBV2,TRBJ2-3,-,many,TGTGCCAGCTGGGAGATCCCAGGCACAGATACGCAGTATTTT,CASWEIPGTDTQYF
TRBV28,TRBJ2-5,-,many,TGTGCCAGCAGTCGCCCCCAAGAGACCCAGTACTTC,CASSRPQETQYF
TRBV12-3/TRBV12-4,TRBJ2-5,-,many,TGTGCCAGCAGTCCCAGCGGAGAGACCCAGTACTTC,CASSPSGETQYF
TRBV6-5,TRBJ1-3,-,many,TGTGCCAGCAGTTACTCTGGCAGTTACTCTGGAAACACCATATATTTT,CASSYSGSYSGNTIYF
TRBV29-1,TRBJ2-7,-,many,TGCAGCGTTGCCGGCAAAGGAGAGCAGTACTTC,CSVAGKGEQYF
TRBV27,TRBJ2-7,-,many,TGTGCCAGCAGTTTAAAGGGCACCGGGACCCCTTCCGAGCAGTACTTC,CASSLKGTGTPSEQYF
TRBV27,TRBJ2-7,TRBD2,many,TGTGCCAGCAGTCCTCTAGCGGGATGGAGAGAGCAGTACTTC,CASSPLAGWREQYF
TRBV29-1,TRBJ2-5,TRBD1,-,TGCAGCGTTGTTGGGACAGGGGGCCGGGAGACCCAGTACTTC,CSVVGTGGRETQYF
TRBV7-3,TRBJ1-1,-,many,TGTGCCAGCAGCTTAGGCGAGAACACTGAAGCTTTCTTT,CASSLGENTEAFF
TRBV9,TRBJ1-5,-,few,TGTGCCAGCAGCGTAGGGGTAACGGGGAATCAGCCCCAGCATTTT,CASSVGVTGNQPQHF
TRBV29-1,TRBJ2-5,TRBD1,many,TGCAGCGTTGGGGGACAGCAAGAGACCCAGTACTTC,CSVGGQQETQYF
TRBV7-2,TRBJ2-7,TRBD2,many,TGTGCCAGCAGCTTATCCGTAAGCGGGGGGGCCTACGAGCAGTACTTC,CASSLSVSGGAYEQYF
TRBV7-9,TRBJ2-7,TRBD1,many,TGTGCCAGCAGCTCCATGGACAGGGGGCCTTATTCCTACGAGCAGTACTTC,CASSSMDRGPYSYEQYF
TRBV5-1,TRBJ2-5,-,-,TGCGCCAGCAGCTTGGGTTACAGGGAAGAGACCCAGTACTTC,CASSLGYREETQYF
TRBV12-3/TRBV12-4,TRBJ2-5,-,few,TGTGCCAGCAGTTGGGAGGGGGAGGAGACCCAGTACTTC,CASSWEGEETQYF
TRBV25-1,TRBJ1-3,-,few,TGTGCCAGCACCGACGGACGGAGCTCTGGAAACACCATATATTTT,CASTDGRSSGNTIYF
TRBV18,TRBJ1-6,-,many,TGTGCCAGCTCATCCGAAAGTCAGGGAAACTCACCCCTCCACTTT,CASSSESQGNSPLHF
TRBV10-3,TRBJ1-5,-,many,TGTGCCTCGGGAGGGGGGGCGGAACAGCCCCAGCATTTT,CASGGGAEQPQHF
TRBV27,TRBJ1-1,-,many,TGTGCCAGCAGTTTTTTTCAAGCAGGTAGAACTGAAGCTTTCTTT,CASSFFQAGRTEAFF
TRBV7-2,TRBJ1-2,-,many,TGTGCCAGCAGCTTAATGACCGCATCTCATGGCTACACCTTC,CASSLMTASHGYTF
TRBV12-3/TRBV12-4,TRBJ1-2,TRBD1,many,TGTGCCAGCAGTCTAAATAGGGGGCGCGGCTACACCTTC,CASSLNRGRGYTF
TRBV7-2,TRBJ2-2,TRBD2,many,TGTGCCAGCAGCCCCCCGCGATGGAGCGGGGGCTCGAGGACCGGGGAGCTGTTTTTT,CASSPPRWSGGSRTGELFF
TRBV7-2,TRBJ2-7,TRBD1,many,TGTGCCAGCAGCTCGCGGATTCAGACAGGGGGCTCCTACGAGCAGTACTTC,CASSSRIQTGGSYEQYF
TRBV10-3,TRBJ2-3,-,many,TGTGCCATCAGGCCATCCGACGGGAGAGCAGATACGCAGTATTTT,CAIRPSDGRADTQYF
TRBV4-2,TRBJ2-1,-,many,TGTGCCAGCAGCCAAGAGGAGGGGAGGAACAATGAGCAGTTCTTC,CASSQEEGRNNEQFF
TRBV25-1,TRBJ1-2,TRBD1,many,TGTGCCAGCACCCCGGGACAGGGGATATTGGCGTATGGCTACACCTTC,CASTPGQGILAYGYTF
TRBV27,TRBJ2-7,-,many,TGTGCCAGCAGTCCTGGTCTCCTCCACGAGCAGTACTTC,CASSPGLLHEQYF
TRBV9,TRBJ2-1,-,-,TGTGCCAGCAGCGTAGTTAGCGAGCTCCCGGGGGAGCAGTTCTTC,CASSVVSELPGEQFF
TRBV29-1,TRBJ2-5,-,many,TGCAGCGTTGAGCTTTCAGGCCAACAAGAGACCCAGTACTTC,CSVELSGQQETQYF
TRBV12-3/TRBV12-4,TRBJ2-2,TRBD1,many,TGTGCCACAGGGACAGGGAACACCGGGGAGCTGTTTTTT,CATGTGNTGELFF
TRBV11-1,TRBJ2-5,-,medium-sized,TGTGCCAGCAGCTTATCGGTGGGAGTCTCCCAAGAGACCCAGTACTTC,CASSLSVGVSQETQYF
TRBV27,TRBJ1-1,-,-,TGTGCCAGCAGTTTTGGACGGTCGGGGACTGAAGCTTTCTTT,CASSFGRSGTEAFF
TRBV12-3/TRBV12-4,TRBJ2-2,-,-,TGTGCCAGCAGTTCCCCCGGGGTCGCCGGGGAGCTGTTTTTT,CASSSPGVAGELFF
TRBV7-3,TRBJ2-1,TRBD2,many,TGTGCCAGCAGCCCTGCGCGGACTAGCTCCAATGAGCAGTTCTTC,CASSPARTSSNEQFF